A selection of T cell receptor beta chains follows, all from one sample in a study of beta chain features in type 1 diabetes. Here immunoSEQ multiplex PCR was the method, and the copy in TCRdb shows in-frame clones only, minus some. The table records under 300,000 clones, about 25% of them present only once. Sample: central memory CD4+ T cells from blood. These receptors were obtained from a man in his thirties or forties in good health. Each CDR3 is given with its conserved first and last residue. D genes are given only for firm matches. Clone sizes are given selectively: once, few, many, or a class where the clone is expanded.

J: TRBJ2-1
size: many
D: .
V: TRBV28
CDR3: CASSYIDAAHEQFF
DNA: TGTGCCAGCAGCTATATCGATGCGGCTCATGAGCAGTTCTTC

J: TRBJ2-3
size: few
D: .
V: TRBV2
CDR3: CASSVSGDTQYF
DNA: TGTGCCAGCAGTGTATCGGGGGATACGCAGTATTTT

J: TRBJ2-1
size: few
D: .
V: TRBV29-1
CDR3: CSVGSAGEQFF
DNA: TGCAGCGTTGGTAGCGCCGGTGAGCAGTTCTTC

J: TRBJ2-7
size: .
D: TRBD1
V: TRBV27
CDR3: CASSLSRGGTGNPRQQYF
DNA: TGTGCCAGCAGTTTATCGCGAGGCGGGACAGGAAACCCTCGGCAGCAGTACTTC

J: TRBJ1-2
size: .
D: TRBD1
V: TRBV7-8
CDR3: CASSSTGGAGNGYTF
DNA: TGTGCCAGCAGCTCGACAGGGGGAGCGGGTAATGGCTACACCTTC

J: TRBJ1-1
size: .
D: .
V: TRBV7-9
CDR3: CASSLAGVNTEAFF
DNA: TGTGCCAGCAGCTTAGCGGGCGTGAACACTGAAGCTTTCTTT

J: TRBJ1-1
size: many
D: .
V: TRBV7-9
CDR3: CASSPTRDTEAFF
DNA: TGTGCCAGCAGCCCAACGAGGGACACTGAAGCTTTCTTT

J: TRBJ2-5
size: .
D: .
V: TRBV23-1
CDR3: CASSETPTQETQYF
DNA: TGCGCCAGCAGTGAGACGCCGACTCAAGAGACCCAGTACTTC

J: TRBJ2-1
size: few
D: .
V: TRBV7-9
CDR3: CASSADSPSSEQFF
DNA: TGTGCCAGCAGCGCGGACTCGCCTAGTTCTGAGCAGTTCTTC

J: TRBJ2-3
size: few
D: .
V: TRBV7-2
CDR3: CASSFTYSTDTQYF
DNA: TGTGCCAGCAGCTTCACGTATAGCACAGATACGCAGTATTTT

J: TRBJ2-2
size: .
D: .
V: TRBV7-9
CDR3: CASSLALLTSRTGELFF
DNA: TGTGCCAGCAGCTTAGCCCTTCTGACCAGCCGCACCGGGGAGCTGTTTTTT

J: TRBJ2-3
size: .
D: .
V: TRBV18
CDR3: CASSRTGDASTDTQYF
DNA: TGTGCCAGCTCACGAACAGGAGATGCTAGCACAGATACGCAGTATTTT

J: TRBJ2-3
size: few
D: TRBD2
V: TRBV7-2
CDR3: CASSPGAGGRIYTQYF
DNA: TGTGCCAGCAGCCCGGGAGCGGGGGGGCGAATTTACACGCAGTATTTT

J: TRBJ1-4
size: few
D: .
V: TRBV5-1
CDR3: CASRHGETNEKLFF
DNA: TGCGCCAGCAGACACGGAGAGACTAATGAAAAACTGTTTTTT

J: TRBJ2-3
size: few
D: TRBD2
V: TRBV9
CDR3: CASSVTSGGTADTQYF
DNA: TGTGCCAGCAGCGTGACTAGCGGGGGTACCGCAGATACGCAGTATTTT

J: TRBJ2-3
size: .
D: .
V: TRBV7-2
CDR3: CASSLGPSTSTDTQYF
DNA: TGTGCCAGCAGCTTAGGGCCTAGTACTAGCACAGATACGCAGTATTTT

J: TRBJ2-1
size: .
D: .
V: TRBV7-2
CDR3: CASSKTRGAQFF
DNA: TGTGCCAGCAGCAAGACTAGGGGGGCGCAGTTCTTC

J: TRBJ1-1
size: .
D: .
V: TRBV5-1
CDR3: CASSSQENTEAFF
DNA: TGCGCCAGCAGCTCACAGGAGAACACTGAAGCTTTCTTT

J: TRBJ1-5
size: .
D: .
V: TRBV6-6
CDR3: CASSAHSDNQPQHF
DNA: TGTGCCAGCAGTGCCCACAGTGACAATCAGCCCCAGCATTTT

J: TRBJ2-5
size: .
D: TRBD2
V: TRBV7-2
CDR3: CASSSQFGTSGGAAETQYF
DNA: TGTGCCAGCAGCTCACAATTCGGGACTAGCGGGGGGGCCGCGGAGACCCAGTACTTC

J: TRBJ2-7
size: few
D: TRBD1
V: TRBV18
CDR3: CASSPQMGQGIYEQYF
DNA: TGTGCCAGCTCACCACAGATGGGACAGGGGATCTACGAGCAGTACTTC

J: TRBJ2-1
size: .
D: .
V: TRBV30
CDR3: CAWSRSVHEQFF
DNA: TGTGCCTGGAGTCGATCGGTCCATGAGCAGTTCTTC

J: TRBJ2-7
size: .
D: .
V: TRBV28
CDR3: CASSSGGYEQYF
DNA: TGTGCCAGCAGCTCCGGCGGGTACGAGCAGTACTTC